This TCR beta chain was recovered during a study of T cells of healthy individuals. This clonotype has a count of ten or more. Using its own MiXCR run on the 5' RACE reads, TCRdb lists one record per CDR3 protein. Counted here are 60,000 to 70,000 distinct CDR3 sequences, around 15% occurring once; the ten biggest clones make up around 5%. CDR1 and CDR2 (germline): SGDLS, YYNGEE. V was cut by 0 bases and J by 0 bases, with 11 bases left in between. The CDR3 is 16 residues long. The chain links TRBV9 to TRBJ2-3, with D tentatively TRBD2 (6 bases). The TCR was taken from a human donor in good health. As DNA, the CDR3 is TGTGCCAGCAGCGTAGCGGGAGCGTCTAGCACAGATACGCAGTATTTT. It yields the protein CASSVAGASSTDTQYF.